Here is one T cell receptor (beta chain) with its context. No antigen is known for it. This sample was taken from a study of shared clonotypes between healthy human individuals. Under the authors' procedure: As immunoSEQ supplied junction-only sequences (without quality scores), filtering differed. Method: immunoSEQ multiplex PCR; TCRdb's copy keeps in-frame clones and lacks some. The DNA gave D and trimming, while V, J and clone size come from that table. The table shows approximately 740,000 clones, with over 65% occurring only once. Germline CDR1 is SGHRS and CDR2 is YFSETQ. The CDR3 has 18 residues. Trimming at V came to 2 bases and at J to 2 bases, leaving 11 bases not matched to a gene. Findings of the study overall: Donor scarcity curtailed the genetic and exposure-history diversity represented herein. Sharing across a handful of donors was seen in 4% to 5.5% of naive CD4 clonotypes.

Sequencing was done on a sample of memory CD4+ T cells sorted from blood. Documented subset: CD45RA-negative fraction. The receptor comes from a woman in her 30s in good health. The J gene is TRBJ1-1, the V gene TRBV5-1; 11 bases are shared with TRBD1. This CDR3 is CASSFIPGQGDLNTEAFF. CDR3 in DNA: TGCGCCAGCAGCTTTATACCGGGACAGGGGGATCTCAACACTGAAGCTTTCTTT.